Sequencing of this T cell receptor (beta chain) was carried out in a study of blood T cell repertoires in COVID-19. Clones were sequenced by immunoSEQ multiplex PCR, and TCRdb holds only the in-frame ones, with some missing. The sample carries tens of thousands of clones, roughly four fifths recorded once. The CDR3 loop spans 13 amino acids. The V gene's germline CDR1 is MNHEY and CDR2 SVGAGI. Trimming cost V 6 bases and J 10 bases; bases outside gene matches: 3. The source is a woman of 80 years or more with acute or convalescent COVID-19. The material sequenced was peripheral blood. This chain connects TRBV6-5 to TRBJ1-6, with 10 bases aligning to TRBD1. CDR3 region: CASSDRGPSPLHF. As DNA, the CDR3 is TGTGCCAGCAGCGACAGGGGGCCATCACCCCTCCACTTT.